This T cell receptor beta chain was sequenced for a study of shared clonotypes between healthy human individuals. The study, taken as a whole, reports: At large depth, rarefaction still showed sorted-subset sequencing to be incomplete. Larger estimated richness was generally recorded for naive subsets relative to memory subsets.

The ends were cut back, 1 base at V and 7 bases at J, with 17 bases in the middle. CDR1 and CDR2 from the germline V gene are SGHVS and FQNEAQ. The CDR3 totals 16 residues. Comment on this clone: No antigen is known for it.

In the original workflow: Filtering differed because ImmunoSEQ produced junction-only sequences that carried no quality scores. The data were produced by immunoSEQ multiplex PCR, yet TCRdb's version contains in-frame clones alone and is incomplete. That table gives V, J and clone size, and the DNA gave D and trimming. The sample carries millions of clones, over 90% recorded once. Sequencing was performed on naive CD4+ T cells from PBMCs. Subset denoted: CD45RA+ positively selected. The chain uses TRBV7-8 and TRBJ1-5, with D unresolved. This TCR came from a young man in good health. Some clones in this sample may be carry-over from other donors' samples. CDR3 nucleotides: TGTGCCAGCAGCTTAGAATCAAGGGAGGTCCGGCAGCCCCAGCATTTT. This translates into CASSLESREVRQPQHF.